The 20 T cell receptor beta chains presented below share a single source sample, sequenced in a study of blood T cell repertoires in COVID-19. Clones were read by immunoSEQ multiplex PCR, and TCRdb kept only the in-frame ones, dropping some. The table has 250,000 or so clones, roughly 84% seen once. The source material was peripheral blood. The source of these receptors is a woman between 40 and 50 years old who had recovered from COVID-19.

The rearrangement joins TRBV7-9 to TRBJ1-1; the D is unclear. Germline CDR1 and CDR2: SEHNR and FQNEAQ (reference sequence). The CDR3 spans 14 residues. V was clipped by 5 bases and J by 6 bases, with 16 bases between them. CDR3 sequence (DNA): TGTGCCAGCAGCCCAACGGGTGCAGACTCTGAAGCTTTCTTT. It specifies CASSPTGADSEAFF. The complete variable domain, with remaining parts taken from reference TRBV7-9 and TRBJ1-1, reads DTGVSQNPRHKITKRGQNVTFRCDPISEHNRLYWYRQTLGQGPEFLTYFQNEAQLEKSRLLSDRFSAERPKGSFSTLEIQRTEQGDSAMYLCASSPTGADSEAFFGQGTRLTVV.

This clone came up many times. The V gene is TRBV11-3, the J gene TRBJ2-7; 7 bases are shared with TRBD1. This CDR3 is built from 16 residues. Unmatched junction bases numbered 9, after V lost 2 bases and J lost 2 bases. Germline assignment: CDR1 SGHNT and CDR2 YENEEA. The CDR3 sequence: CASSLFLGQGAYEQYF. CDR3 coding DNA: TGTGCCAGCAGCTTATTCTTAGGCCAGGGGGCCTACGAGCAGTACTTC.

J is TRBJ1-5 and V is TRBV7-9; D is ambiguous. From germline, CDR1 is SEHNR and CDR2 FQNEAQ (reference sequence). This CDR3 has 13 amino acids. Trimming stripped 1 base from V and 4 bases from J, with 5 bases between. The CDR3 DNA is TGTGCCAGCAGCTTAGGGCAGAATCAGCCCCAGCATTTT. It is translated as CASSLGQNQPQHF.

V and J are TRBV2 and TRBJ2-7; 7 bases fit TRBD1. Germline CDR1 and CDR2: SNHLY and FYNNEI. The CDR3 runs 14 residues. Trimming cost V 6 bases and J 2 bases; bases outside gene matches: 7. The CDR3 loop reads CASSKGASAYEQYF. The CDR3 coding sequence is TGTGCCAGCAGCAAGGGGGCCTCAGCCTACGAGCAGTACTTC.

This clone has a count of ten or more. Other DNA sequences of this sample code for an identical CDR3. V usage is TRBV11-3 and J usage is TRBJ2-1; D is unclear. Per the germline V gene, CDR1 is SGHNT and CDR2 is YENEEA. V shed 1 base and J shed 5 bases, with 9 bases lying between them. The CDR3 extends over 14 amino acids. The CDR3 region has the DNA TGTGCCAGCAGCTTAGTGAGTCGGGACAATGAGCAGTTCTTC. Translating it yields CASSLVSRDNEQFF.

The table lists this clone with a count of one. The chain has TRBV20-1 and TRBJ1-1; D may be TRBD1 (6 bases). The CDR3 is 11 residues long. V lost 5 bases, J lost 10 bases, and 14 bases lay in between. CDR1 and CDR2 (germline): DFQATT, SNEGSKA (reference sequence). CDR3 in DNA: TGCAGTGCTCTTACAGGGTGGCGAGCTTTCTTT. It is translated as CSALTGWRAFF.

V is TRBV25-1 and J is TRBJ1-2, with 8 bases aligning to TRBD1. Germline loops: CDR1 MGHDK, CDR2 SYGVNS. The junction had 18 bases not matched to a gene; V was cut back by 8 bases and J by 7 bases. The CDR3 sequence is 16 residues long. CDR3 bases: TGTGCCAGCCTACCCGATTCAACAGGGGGGATTTCTGGCTACACCTTC. Encoded protein: CASLPDSTGGISGYTF.

This rearrangement joins TRBV27 to TRBJ2-1, with 7 bases fitting TRBD2. This CDR3 spans 17 amino acids. The ends lost 6 bases at V and 3 bases at J; junction bases unmatched: 14. CDR1 and CDR2 from the germline V gene are MNHEY and SMNVEV (reference sequence). In DNA, the CDR3 is TGTGCCAGCAGAGGGACCGCCCGAGCGGGATACTACAATGAGCAGTTCTTC. As protein: CASRGTARAGYYNEQFF.

The V and J genes are TRBV28 and TRBJ1-2; 11 bases match TRBD1. J was trimmed by 7 bases and V by 5 bases; bases with no gene match: 12. CDR1 MDHEN and CDR2 SYDVKM come from the germline V gene. CDR3 length: 16 residues. The CDR3 DNA is TGTGCCAGCAGTAGCGCCGGGACAGGGGGTCGGTTTGGCTACACCTTC. Translation gives CASSSAGTGGRFGYTF.

On this clone itself: This may stem from a read error, because a much larger clone lies one nucleotide away. The V and J genes are TRBV14 and TRBJ2-3; D gene unclear. The V gene lost 4 bases and the J gene lost 4 bases, with 3 bases spanning the gap. Germline V gene lookup returns CDR1 SGHDN and CDR2 FVKESK. The length of the CDR3 is 11 residues. The CDR3 reads CASSLSDTQYF. The CDR3 DNA reads as TGTGCCAGCAGCCTCTCAGATACGCAGTATTTT. The complete variable domain, with remaining parts taken from reference TRBV14 and TRBJ2-3, reads EAGVTQFPSHSVIEKGQTVTLRCDPISGHDNLYWYRRVMGKEIKFLLHFVKESKQDESGMPNNRFLAERTGGTYSTLKVQPAELEDSGVYFCASSLSDTQYFGPGTRLTVL.

This clone occurred a few times. The rearrangement joins TRBV25-1 to TRBJ1-2; 7 positions match TRBD1. This CDR3 contains 15 residues. Germline assignment: CDR1 MGHDK and CDR2 SYGVNS. V shed 4 bases, J shed 8 bases, and the junction held 13 bases outside the gene matches. In nucleotides, the CDR3 is TGTGCCAGCAGTGGTAGGAAGGGGGCGGGCTCGGGCTACACCTTC. Protein sequence: CASSGRKGAGSGYTF.

The chain combines TRBV6-5 with TRBJ2-1; D possibly corresponds to TRBD2 (6 bases). CDR1 is MNHEY and CDR2 is SVGAGI in the germline V gene. Trimming removed 0 bases from V and 4 bases from J, with 10 bases in between. The CDR3 contains 15 residues. CDR3 sequence reads: CASSYSSGGYNEQFF. CDR3 bases: TGTGCCAGCAGTTACTCGTCCGGAGGGTACAATGAGCAGTTCTTC.

In nucleotides, the CDR3 is TGTGCCAGCAGGGCCGATTATGGCTACACCTTC. Residues: CASRADYGYTF. The chain has TRBV2 and TRBJ1-2, with unresolved D. V lost 6 bases and J 5 bases, leaving 7 bases between the germline ends. Germline V gene data show CDR1 as SNHLY and CDR2 as FYNNEI. There are 11 residues in the CDR3.

The rearrangement uses TRBV2 and TRBJ2-2; 12 positions agree with TRBD2. Germline CDR1 SNHLY, CDR2 FYNNEI. This CDR3 region has 14 residues. With 5 bases clipped from V and 8 bases from J, the junction kept 3 bases outside the gene matches. CDR3 loop: CASSRLAGAGELFF. CDR3 DNA: TGTGCCAGCAGTCGACTAGCGGGGGCTGGGGAGCTGTTTTTT.

This clone was seen a few times. V gene TRBV7-3 combines with J gene TRBJ1-1; D is unresolved. This CDR3 contains 13 residues. Per germline, CDR1 SGHTA and CDR2 FQGTGA. V lost 2 bases, J lost 1 base, and 5 bases lay in between. CDR3 bases: TGTGCCAGCAGCTTATGGGCGAACACTGAAGCTTTCTTT. Translated: CASSLWANTEAFF.

This clone came up once. The rearrangement joins TRBV5-4 to TRBJ2-6, with 7 bases that match TRBD1. V gave up 4 bases and J gave up 2 bases; unmatched junction bases: 0. There are 14 residues in the CDR3. CDR1 SGHNT and CDR2 YYREEE come from the germline V gene (reference sequence). The CDR3 protein is CASSGQAGANVLTF. CDR3 bases: TGTGCCAGCAGCGGACAGGCTGGGGCCAACGTCCTGACTTTC.

Only one count was recorded for this clone. The chain has TRBV28 and TRBJ1-6; D unresolved. The CDR3 loop spans 13 amino acids. The germline V and J ends were trimmed by 7 bases and 6 bases, with 10 bases remaining between them. CDR1 is MDHEN, CDR2 SYDVKM, per germline. CDR3 bases: TGTGCCAGCACCAGGAGGAGTAATTCACCCCTCCACTTT. Protein product: CASTRRSNSPLHF.

The chain employs TRBV2 and TRBJ1-5; weak D call: TRBD1 (5 bases). CDR3 size: 14 residues. V shed 7 bases and J shed 5 bases, with 15 bases lying between them. The germline gives CDR1 SNHLY, CDR2 FYNNEI. DNA of the CDR3: TGTGCCAGCACTGCGTGGGGGGGGGATCAGCCCCAGCATTTT. As protein: CASTAWGGDQPQHF.

The chain carries TRBV5-1 and TRBJ2-7, with 7 positions matching TRBD1. Germline CDR1 and CDR2: SGHRS and YFSETQ. The CDR3 length is 16 residues. The junction had 10 bases not matched to a gene; V was cut back by 0 bases and J by 4 bases. CDR3 nucleotide sequence: TGCGCCAGCAGCTTGGGACTACAGGGGAATAGGTACGAGCAGTACTTC. Translation gives CASSLGLQGNRYEQYF.

The rearrangement links TRBV6-5 to TRBJ2-7; no reliable D call. Germline lookup yields CDR1 MNHEY and CDR2 SVGAGI. V lost 2 bases to trimming and J lost 0 bases, with 8 bases between them. The CDR3 has 14 residues. The CDR3: CASSYTISSYEQYF. CDR3 nucleotides: TGTGCCAGCAGTTACACGATCAGCTCCTACGAGCAGTACTTC.